These 26 T cell receptor beta chains were sequenced from one sample in a study of T-cell memory formation after mild COVID-19 (dated by TCRdb to 2020 to 2022). Library prep was done by 5' RACE. The sequencer listed for this sample is Illumina NovaSeq 6000. TCRdb trimmed public reads at Q25 via fastp, called clones via MiXCR and kept in-frame beta chains. One record per CDR3 amino acid sequence lists the most common genes and DNA. The sample table lists roughly 80,000 distinct CDR3 sequences, roughly 13% of them with a count of one. The ten most abundant clones make up roughly 33% of the sample. The source material was PBMCs or a T cell subset sorted from them (not recorded which). Every receptor here comes from an adult woman who had mild COVID-19 (a few samples of this study predate the infection). The sample titles of this study are shuffled in the database, so cell type and time point are left out; the donor was told from shared clones.

This clonotype was recorded many times. The chain joins TRBV6-5 to TRBJ2-7, with 9 bases that match TRBD1. Germline V gene sequence: CDR1 MNHEY, CDR2 SVGAGI. The CDR3 contains 15 residues. The ends lost 6 bases at V and 5 bases at J; junction bases unmatched: 11. CDR3 sequence: CASREPGTGSHEQYF. Here the CDR3 DNA reads TGTGCCAGCAGAGAACCCGGGACAGGGTCACACGAGCAGTACTTC.

This clonotype was counted only a few times. The chain links TRBV7-2 to TRBJ2-1; D ambiguous. V was trimmed by 2 bases and J by 2 bases, leaving 10 bases between them. In germline, CDR1 is SGHTA, CDR2 FQGNSA. The CDR3 has 15 residues. This CDR3 reads CASSLWALAYNEQFF. DNA of the CDR3: TGTGCCAGCAGCTTATGGGCCCTTGCCTACAATGAGCAGTTCTTC. Drawing the rest from reference TRBV7-2 and TRBJ2-1, the complete variable domain is GAGVSQSPSNKVTEKGKDVELRCDPISGHTALYWYRQSLGQGLEFLIYFQGNSAPDKSGLPSDRFSAERTGGSVSTLTIQRTQQEDSAVYLCASSLWALAYNEQFFGPGTRLTVL.

The V call is TRBV29-1, the J call TRBJ2-5; D is ambiguous. V was trimmed by 3 bases and J by 2 bases, leaving 7 bases between them. Germline CDR1 reads SQVTM; CDR2 reads ANQGSEA. The CDR3 runs to 12 residues. The CDR3 region has the DNA TGCAGCGTTGAGCGAGAACAAGAGACCCAGTACTTC. This sequence encodes CSVEREQETQYF.

This clonotype was counted ten times or more. This chain uses TRBV4-2 with TRBJ1-1, with a tentative D call TRBD1 (5 bases). The ends were cut back, 0 bases at V and 5 bases at J, with 16 bases in the middle. Germline values: CDR1 LGHNA, CDR2 YNFKEQ. The CDR3 covers 16 residues. CDR3 residues: CASSQEEGTGTTEAFF. CDR3 bases: TGTGCCAGCAGCCAAGAAGAGGGGACCGGGACTACTGAAGCTTTCTTT.

This clonotype has more than one count but fewer than ten. J is TRBJ1-1 and V is TRBV12-3 or TRBV12-4; D possibly corresponds to TRBD1 (5 bases). The CDR3 consists of 14 residues. Trimming stripped 5 bases from V and 6 bases from J, with 16 bases between. Here the CDR3 reads CASSPTGGAAEAFF. The CDR3 region has the DNA TGTGCCAGCAGTCCGACGGGGGGAGCTGCTGAAGCTTTCTTT.

The chain couples TRBV11-2 to TRBJ2-7, with 8 bases aligning to TRBD2. The trim removed 0 bases at V and 3 bases at J, leaving 7 bases unmatched. This CDR3 is 16 amino acids long. The germline V gene encodes CDR1 SGHAT and CDR2 FQNNGV. Here the CDR3 reads CASSLEVTGGIYEQYF. The DNA of the CDR3 is TGTGCCAGCAGCTTAGAGGTCACGGGAGGGATCTACGAGCAGTACTTC.

The chain combines TRBV7-9 with TRBJ2-7, with 7 bases lining up with TRBD1. V was pared by 1 base and J by 2 bases, with 5 bases of the junction left unmatched. Germline V gene sequence: CDR1 SEHNR, CDR2 FQNEAQ (reference sequence). The CDR3 is 15 residues long. CDR3 sequence reads: CASSLGGQVPYEQYF. CDR3 in DNA: TGTGCCAGCAGCTTAGGTGGACAGGTGCCCTACGAGCAGTACTTC.

This clonotype was observed a handful of times. This chain links TRBV5-6 with TRBJ1-2; possibly TRBD1 for D (5 bases). The CDR3 runs 13 residues. The V end was cut by 0 bases, the J end by 9 bases, with 12 bases between. CDR1 and CDR2 (germline): SGHDT, YYEEEE. Here the CDR3 reads CASSLGDGARYTF. The DNA for the CDR3 is TGTGCCAGCAGCTTGGGGGACGGCGCCCGCTACACCTTC.

The CDR3 sequence: CSVVGQSTTDTQYF. The CDR3 nucleotides are TGCAGCGTAGTAGGACAGTCAACCACAGATACGCAGTATTTT. The V call is TRBV29-1, the J call TRBJ2-3; possibly TRBD1 for D (6 bases). Trimming removed 6 bases at V and 2 bases at J, with 15 bases between. CDR3 length: 14 amino acids. The germline CDR1 and CDR2 sequences are SQVTM and ANQGSEA.

V usage is TRBV11-1 and J usage is TRBJ2-3; 7 bases fit TRBD1. This CDR3 spans 15 amino acids. J lost 8 bases, V lost 6 bases, and 14 bases had no gene match. The germline V gene encodes CDR1 SGHAT and CDR2 FQDESV (reference sequence). For the CDR3, the DNA is TGTGCCAGCAGGGACGGACAGGCTGGACCACTTACGCAGTATTTT. This sequence encodes CASRDGQAGPLTQYF.

This clonotype occurred a few times. This chain connects TRBV6-2 or TRBV6-3 to TRBJ2-7; a possible D gene is TRBD2 (6 bases). CDR3 size: 14 residues. The V gene lost 6 bases and the J gene lost 0 bases, with 12 bases spanning the gap. Germline assignment: CDR1 MNHEY and CDR2 SVGEGT. This chain's CDR3 is CASSPPGSSYEQYF. The CDR3 nucleotides read TGTGCCAGCAGCCCCCCCGGGAGCTCCTACGAGCAGTACTTC.

This clonotype has at least ten counts. The genes are TRBV4-3 and TRBJ2-7, with a possible D match to TRBD1 (5 bases). This CDR3 is built from 15 residues. Trimming stripped 4 bases from V and 0 bases from J, with 13 bases between. The germline gives CDR1 LGHNA, CDR2 YSLEER. CDR3 nucleotides: TGCGCCAGCAGCCTGGGTTATCAGGGCTCCTACGAGCAGTACTTC. The encoded protein is CASSLGYQGSYEQYF.

This clonotype appeared a few times. The V gene is TRBV6-2 or TRBV6-3, the J gene TRBJ1-1; no firm D call. This CDR3 spans 15 amino acids. With 2 bases removed from V and 4 bases from J, the gap between germline ends came to 14 bases. Germline CDR1 MNHEY, CDR2 SVGEGT. The DNA of the CDR3 is TGTGCCAGCAGTTACGGCCTCGGGAGTGGCACTGAAGCTTTCTTT. Residues: CASSYGLGSGTEAFF.

In this sample, this clonotype turned up a few times. This rearrangement joins TRBV12-3 or TRBV12-4 to TRBJ2-3; D gene unclear. There are 12 residues in the CDR3. Trimming cost V 5 bases and J 0 bases, with 3 bases left between them. In nucleotides, the CDR3 is TGTGCCAGCAGTCACAGCACAGATACGCAGTATTTT. Its protein is CASSHSTDTQYF.

This clonotype was seen at least ten times. The chain couples TRBV6-4 to TRBJ2-1; 7 bases are shared with TRBD1. Germline V lookup: CDR1 MRHNA, CDR2 SNTAGT. J was trimmed by 4 bases and V by 2 bases; bases with no gene match: 5. This CDR3 has 15 residues. As DNA, the CDR3 is TGTGCCAGCAGTGACGAGGGGGCAGGATACAATGAGCAGTTCTTC. Amino acids: CASSDEGAGYNEQFF.

This chain links TRBV15 with TRBJ2-3, with TRBD2 matching over 8 bases. In germline, CDR1 is LNHNV, CDR2 YYDKDF (reference sequence). This CDR3 is built from 15 residues. V shed 5 bases, J shed 2 bases, and the junction held 6 bases outside the gene matches. DNA of the CDR3: TGTGCCACCAGCGGTTTTAGCGGGAACACAGATACGCAGTATTTT. Protein product: CATSGFSGNTDTQYF. Drawing the rest from reference TRBV15 and TRBJ2-3, the complete variable domain is DAMVIQNPRYQVTQFGKPVTLSCSQTLNHNVMYWYQQKSSQAPKLLFHYYDKDFNNEADTPDNFQSRRPNTSFCFLDIRSPGLGDTAMYLCATSGFSGNTDTQYFGPGTRLTVL.

This clonotype came up a few times. The chain is built from TRBV7-8 and TRBJ1-5; tentatively, D is TRBD1 (6 bases). Germline V CDR1 and CDR2: SGHVS, FQNEAQ. CDR3 length: 16 amino acids. V was shortened by 5 bases and J by 3 bases, with 17 bases between the two germline ends. CDR3 loop: CASSTIHGQFNQPQHF. The CDR3 DNA reads as TGTGCCAGCAGCACCATACACGGACAGTTCAATCAGCCCCAGCATTTT.

This sequence joins TRBV7-9 and TRBJ2-3, with 10 positions matching TRBD2. Germline V CDR1 and CDR2: SEHNR, FQNEAQ (reference sequence). CDR3 length: 15 amino acids. The junction had 4 bases not matched to a gene; V was cut back by 5 bases and J by 2 bases. The CDR3 DNA reads TGTGCCAGCAGCAAGGGACTAGCGCTCACAGATACGCAGTATTTT. Protein product: CASSKGLALTDTQYF.

This clonotype was seen more than once but under ten times. The chain joins TRBV6-5 to TRBJ2-3; D not certain. The V and J ends lost 4 bases and 11 bases respectively, with 16 bases between them. CDR1 is MNHEY, CDR2 SVGAGI, per germline. CDR3 length: 13 amino acids. The CDR3 sequence: CASSFGPLLEQYF. CDR3 in DNA: TGTGCCAGCAGTTTCGGTCCCCTCTTGGAGCAGTATTTT.

V gene TRBV30 combines with J gene TRBJ2-1, with 7 bases matching TRBD2. V shed 3 bases and J 8 bases; nucleotides not matched to a gene: 1. This CDR3 is 11 amino acids long. Per the germline V gene, CDR1 is GTSNPN and CDR2 is SVGIG (reference sequence). This CDR3 is CAWRGGDEQFF. The CDR3 coding sequence is TGTGCCTGGAGGGGGGGGGATGAGCAGTTCTTC.

The chain joins TRBV7-6 to TRBJ2-1; perhaps TRBD2 as D (6 bases). Germline-derived CDR1 and CDR2 are SGHVS and FNYEAQ. This CDR3 comprises 13 residues. V was cut by 5 bases and J by 14 bases, with 19 bases left in between. CDR3 sequence: CASSPSAGLEEFF. CDR3 in DNA: TGTGCCAGCAGCCCATCCGCGGGGCTGGAGGAGTTCTTC.

This chain joins TRBV12-3 or TRBV12-4 and TRBJ2-7; D is perhaps TRBD1 or TRBD2 (5 bases each). CDR3 length equals 12 residues. V was trimmed by 3 bases and J by 4 bases, leaving 7 bases between them. The CDR3 DNA sequence: TGTGCCAGCAGTTTTTGGGGGTACGAGCAGTACTTC. Translating gives CASSFWGYEQYF.

The genes are TRBV29-1 and TRBJ2-1; 10 nucleotides agree with TRBD1. Per germline, CDR1 SQVTM and CDR2 ANQGSEA. CDR3 length: 16 amino acids. V shed 4 bases, J shed 2 bases, and the junction held 8 bases outside the gene matches. CDR3 protein: CSVGRGGTGAYNEQFF. In nucleotides, the CDR3 is TGCAGCGTTGGGAGGGGTGGGACAGGGGCCTACAATGAGCAGTTCTTC.

The CDR3: CSARDPQGTYEQYF. CDR3 nucleotide sequence: TGCAGTGCTAGAGACCCACAGGGAACCTACGAGCAGTACTTC. This chain joins TRBV20-1 and TRBJ2-7, with a tentative D call TRBD1 (6 bases). CDR1 is DFQATT, CDR2 SNEGSKA, per germline (reference sequence). V gave up 0 bases and J gave up 2 bases, with 11 bases separating them. The CDR3 loop spans 14 amino acids.

This clonotype appeared many times. J is TRBJ2-1 and V is TRBV29-1; 14 bases align to TRBD2. This CDR3 spans 13 amino acids. The ends lost 7 bases at V and 6 bases at J; junction bases unmatched: 2. CDR1 SQVTM and CDR2 ANQGSEA come from the germline V gene. The CDR3 DNA follows: TGCAGCGCGGGACTAGCGGGGGCCAATGAGCAGTTCTTC. Residues: CSAGLAGANEQFF.

In DNA, the CDR3 is TGTGCCAGCAGCCAACTGCCAGGGGACCCAACTAACTATGGCTACACCTTC. This translates into CASSQLPGDPTNYGYTF. The rearrangement uses TRBV7-6 and TRBJ1-2; TRBD1 might be the D (6 bases). CDR1 and CDR2 from the germline V gene are SGHVS and FNYEAQ. This CDR3 spans 17 amino acids. The germline V and J ends were trimmed by 5 bases and 0 bases, with 19 bases remaining between them.